This T cell receptor beta chain was retrieved from a study of blood T cells in healthy people across ages. As for this clonotype: Its specificity is unknown.

Study-level points and caveats: Because donor CMV status was unknown, expanded clonotype changes were possibly confounded. Estimated diversity, derived from one million T cells, was regarded as an underestimate.

There were healthy Caucasian individuals from Russia, aged about 6 to 100, serving as donors. Each sample provided at least 6 micrograms of extracted total RNA. From germline, CDR1 is MNHNS and CDR2 SASEGT. The CDR3 runs 14 residues. Trimming pared 4 bases from V and 0 bases from J, leaving 7 bases between. A second PCR, run for about 7 to 11 cycles, used a sample-barcoded 5' primer plus a J-beta primer mix. TCRdb analysed the 5' RACE reads with MiXCR anew, one entry per CDR3 protein. The table lists hundreds of thousands of distinct CDR3 sequences, under 65% of them singletons. The chain combines TRBV6-1 with TRBJ2-1, with D unclear. The material sequenced was blood. The sequence was obtained from a man aged 60-69 years in good health. The CDR3 DNA reads as TGTGCCAGCAGTGGCTGGGGCTCCTACAATGAGCAGTTCTTC. It is translated as CASSGWGSYNEQFF.